This is a list of T cell receptor beta chains from one sample in a study of T cell changes during pregnancy in multiple sclerosis. Generated by immunoSEQ multiplex PCR, the TCRdb table keeps only in-frame clones and is missing some. The data hold about 34,000 clones, with less than 95% observed a single time. The material sequenced was CD8+ T cells from peripheral blood mononuclear cells, taken in the second trimester of pregnancy. These receptors were obtained from a female donor with multiple sclerosis, enrolled in a pregnancy study. Each CDR3 is given with its conserved first and last residue. A D gene is named only where the DNA matches it firmly. A clone size is listed for some rows: how often the clone was seen (once, few, many), or a class if it is expanded.

- TRBJ2-7 - TRBV2 CASSEALATPSEQYF TGTGCCAGCAGTGAAGCACTAGCAACGCCTTCCGAGCAGTACTTC
- TRBJ2-7 - TRBV7-9 CASSLSPARGHEQYF TGTGCCAGCAGCTTATCGCCGGCCAGGGGACACGAGCAGTACTTC
TRBD2 TRBJ2-3 once TRBV27 CASSSLPWVVAGGLGTDTQYF TGTGCCAGCAGTTCCCTACCTTGGGTTGTAGCGGGAGGTTTGGGCACAGATACGCAGTATTTT
- TRBJ1-1 once TRBV5-1 CASSLVMEAGMNTEAFF TGCGCCAGCAGCTTGGTTATGGAAGCGGGGATGAACACTGAAGCTTTCTTT
- TRBJ2-3 - TRBV6-4 CASSDSAGAGDTQYF TGTGCCAGCAGTGACTCGGCGGGGGCGGGTGATACGCAGTATTTT
TRBD2 TRBJ2-1 - TRBV7-6 CASSLGPGGNNEQFF TGTGCCAGCAGCTTAGGGCCGGGAGGGAATAATGAGCAGTTCTTC
TRBD2 TRBJ2-5 - TRBV13 CASSRIPGGGGETQYF TGTGCCAGCAGCCGAATCCCGGGAGGAGGCGGAGAGACCCAGTACTTC
- TRBJ1-3 - TRBV6-6 CASTQGGNTIYF TGTGCCAGCACCCAGGGCGGAAACACCATATATTTT
TRBD1 TRBJ1-1 - TRBV6-6 CASSYPIDRGITEAFF TGTGCCAGCAGTTACCCAATTGACAGGGGGATCACTGAAGCTTTCTTT
TRBD1 TRBJ2-3 - TRBV5-5 CASSSTTYRGDTQYF TGTGCCAGCAGCTCAACCACCTACAGGGGAGATACGCAGTATTTT
TRBD1 TRBJ2-7 - TRBV27 CASSQGTGVSYEQYF TGTGCCAGCAGTCAGGGGACAGGGGTATCCTACGAGCAGTACTTC
- TRBJ2-1 - TRBV25-1 CASSAGHINEQFF TGTGCCAGCAGTGCGGGACATATCAATGAGCAGTTCTTC
- TRBJ2-1 - TRBV4-3 CASRRTEYYNEQFF TGCGCCAGCAGACGGACAGAGTATTACAATGAGCAGTTCTTC
- TRBJ1-3 - TRBV5-5 CASTENYFNSGNTIYF TGTGCCAGCACAGAAAATTATTTTAACTCTGGAAACACCATATATTTT
- TRBJ1-4 - TRBV19 CASSTRQESEKLFF TGTGCCAGTAGTACACGACAGGAGAGTGAAAAACTGTTTTTT
- TRBJ2-3 - TRBV6-1 CASSEEYPQLQYF TGTGCCAGCAGTGAAGAGTACCCCCAGTTGCAGTATTTT
TRBD1 TRBJ2-7 - TRBV27 CASSLIGTGDREQYF TGTGCCAGCAGTTTAATCGGGACAGGGGACCGCGAGCAGTACTTC
TRBD2 TRBJ2-1 - TRBV12-5 CASGLEAGGRYNEQFF TGTGCTAGTGGTTTGGAGGCGGGAGGAAGGTACAATGAGCAGTTCTTC
TRBD2 TRBJ2-7 - TRBV11-2 CASSETSATYYEQYF TGTGCCAGCAGCGAAACTAGCGCGACATACTACGAGCAGTACTTC
- TRBJ1-1 - TRBV4-1 CASSHPPLGGFSTEAFF TGCGCCAGCAGCCATCCCCCTTTGGGGGGGTTTAGCACTGAAGCTTTCTTT
TRBD1 TRBJ1-4 - TRBV5-1 CASSQDRDRGRATNEKLFF TGCGCCAGCAGCCAAGACCGGGACAGGGGGAGAGCAACTAATGAAAAACTGTTTTTT
- TRBJ2-2 - TRBV14 CASSQAGQGGTGELFF TGTGCCAGCAGCCAAGCGGGACAAGGGGGTACCGGGGAGCTGTTTTTT
TRBD2 TRBJ2-5 - TRBV4-2 CASSQGAGGPETQYF TGTGCCAGCAGCCAAGGAGCGGGAGGGCCAGAGACCCAGTACTTC
TRBD1 TRBJ2-7 - TRBV4-3 CASSPGQGASYEQYF TGCGCCAGCAGCCCTGGACAGGGGGCTTCCTACGAGCAGTACTTC
TRBD1 TRBJ1-2 - TRBV4-1 CASSQDNRGNGYTF TGCGCCAGCAGCCAAGATAACAGGGGGAATGGCTACACCTTC
TRBD1 TRBJ2-7 - TRBV29-1 CSAKTGVNYEQYF TGCAGCGCTAAGACAGGGGTGAACTACGAGCAGTACTTC
TRBD1 TRBJ2-7 - TRBV2 CASSDRDRGLFEQYF TGTGCCAGCAGTGATCGGGACAGGGGGCTCTTTGAGCAGTACTTC
- TRBJ1-5 - TRBV27 CASSLSGFYSNQPQHF TGTGCCAGCAGTTTATCCGGGTTTTATAGCAATCAGCCCCAGCATTTT
TRBD2 TRBJ2-5 - TRBV6-1 CASSELAGGPETQYF TGTGCCAGCAGTGAACTAGCGGGAGGGCCGGAGACCCAGTACTTC
TRBD2 TRBJ2-5 - TRBV5-1 CASSQRGRVETQYF TGCGCCAGCAGCCAACGCGGGAGGGTGGAGACCCAGTACTTC
TRBD1 TRBJ2-7 - TRBV6-6 CASSSVDRDIYEQYF TGTGCCAGCAGTTCCGTGGACAGGGACATCTACGAGCAGTACTTC
TRBD1 TRBJ2-7 - TRBV9 CASSAGTVNDEQYF TGTGCCAGCAGCGCAGGGACAGTAAATGACGAGCAGTACTTC
TRBD1 TRBJ2-7 - TRBV7-7 CASSESPGTGLYEQYF TGTGCTAGCAGCGAGTCTCCCGGGACAGGACTCTACGAGCAGTACTTC
TRBD1 TRBJ1-4 once TRBV30 CAWSLGTGGFEKLFF TGTGCCTGGAGCCTCGGGACAGGGGGCTTTGAAAAACTGTTTTTT
TRBD1 TRBJ2-7 - TRBV2 CASWDRIYEQYF TGTGCCAGCTGGGACAGAATCTACGAGCAGTACTTC
TRBD2 TRBJ2-1 - TRBV28 CASSLNGGNPYNEQFF TGTGCCAGCAGTTTAAACGGGGGGAACCCCTACAATGAGCAGTTCTTC
- TRBJ2-7 - TRBV5-6 CASSLTRGEQYF TGTGCCAGCAGCTTGACCAGGGGCGAGCAGTACTTC
- TRBJ1-1 - TRBV6-6 CASSYGGGTEAFF TGTGCCAGCAGTTACGGCGGGGGCACTGAAGCTTTCTTT
- TRBJ2-7 - TRBV28 CASQGDSVLSSYEQYF TGTGCCAGCCAGGGGGACTCCGTCCTTAGCTCCTACGAGCAGTACTTC
- TRBJ1-1 - TRBV4-1 CASSQDGGEAFF TGCGCCAGCAGCCAAGATGGCGGTGAAGCTTTCTTT
TRBD2 TRBJ2-1 - TRBV7-9 CASSSGLAGVDEQFF TGTGCCAGCAGCTCGGGACTAGCGGGAGTCGATGAGCAGTTCTTC
TRBD2 TRBJ2-7 - TRBV7-6 CASSNRLAGESEEQYF TGTGCCAGCAGCAACCGACTAGCGGGAGAATCGGAAGAGCAGTACTTC
TRBD2 TRBJ2-7 once TRBV5-4 CASSFGGVEQYF TGTGCCAGCAGCTTCGGGGGGGTCGAGCAGTACTTC
- TRBJ2-3 - TRBV7-9 CASNPSEFTSTDTQYF TGTGCCAGCAACCCCAGCGAGTTTACTAGCACAGATACGCAGTATTTT